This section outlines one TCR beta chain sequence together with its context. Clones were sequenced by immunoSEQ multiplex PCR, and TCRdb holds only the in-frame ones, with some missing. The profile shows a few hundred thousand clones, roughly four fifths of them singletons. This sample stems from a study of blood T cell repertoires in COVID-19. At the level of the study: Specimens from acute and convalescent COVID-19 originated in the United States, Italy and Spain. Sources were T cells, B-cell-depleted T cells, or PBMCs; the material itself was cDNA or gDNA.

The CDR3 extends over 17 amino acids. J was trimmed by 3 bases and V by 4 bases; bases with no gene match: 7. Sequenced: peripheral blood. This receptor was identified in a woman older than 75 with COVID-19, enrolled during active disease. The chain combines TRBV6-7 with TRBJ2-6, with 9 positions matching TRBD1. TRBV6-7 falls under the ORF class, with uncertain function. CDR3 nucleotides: TGTGCCAGCAGTTTCTCAGGGACAGGGTATGGGGCCAACGTCCTGACTTTC. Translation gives CASSFSGTGYGANVLTF.